This T cell receptor beta chain was obtained from a study of blood T cell repertoires in COVID-19. Overall study context: The United States, Italy and Spain were the sources of the acute and convalescent COVID-19 samples.

The CDR3 totals 15 residues. V shed 5 bases, J shed 2 bases, and the junction held 6 bases outside the gene matches. Germline V gene sequence: CDR1 SGHNT, CDR2 YENEEA. Authors' data handling: How many nucleated cells were present was estimated from reference gene primer amplification. The method was immunoSEQ multiplex PCR; TCRdb's version includes in-frame clones alone and lacks a portion of them. Clone size and the V and J calls come from that table; the DNA yielded D and trimming. The sample has about 190,000 clones, roughly three quarters seen once. The receptor was derived from a man aged 60 to 75 with active or convalescent COVID-19. Sequences were obtained from peripheral blood. The genes are TRBV11-3 and TRBJ2-1, with TRBD2 identical over 7 bases. The CDR3 loop reads CASSRGGGTYNEQFF. CDR3 DNA: TGTGCCAGCAGCCGCGGGGGTGGGACCTACAATGAGCAGTTCTTC. Full variable domain (rest looked up from reference TRBV11-3 and TRBJ2-1): EAGVVQSPRYKIIEKKQPVAFWCNPISGHNTLYWYLQNLGQGPELLIRYENEEAVDDSQLPKDRFSAERLKGVDSTLKIQPAELGDSAVYLCASSRGGGTYNEQFFGPGTRLTVL.